These T cell receptor beta chains were read from a single sample in a study of a mutant IDH1 vaccine in newly diagnosed glioma. Some clones are missing from TCRdb's copy, which holds only in-frame ones; the method was immunoSEQ multiplex PCR. Of 20,000 to 25,000 clones listed, just over 70% are singletons. For these TCRs, the target antigens are not known. The sample consisted of peripheral blood mononuclear cells (PBMCs), taken from a glioma patient whose treatment included an IDH1 peptide vaccine. These receptor sequences come from a man in his late teens or twenties with glioma. Some clones in this sample may be carry-over from other donors' samples. The CDR3 runs from the conserved cysteine through the conserved F or W. The D gene is left open where the match is weak. For some rows the clone size is stated as once, few or many, or as a class when expanded; others skip it.

CASSQLGVFRETQYF	TGCGCCAGCAGCCAACTAGGAGTCTTCCGAGAGACCCAGTACTTC	.	TRBJ2-5	.	TRBV4-3
CAISDRGLAGQPQHF	TGTGCCATCAGTGACCGAGGGCTCGCGGGTCAGCCCCAGCATTTT	.	TRBJ1-5	.	TRBV10-3
CASLILVPWNTEAFF	TGTGCCAGCTTGATACTTGTCCCCTGGAACACTGAAGCTTTCTTT	.	TRBJ1-1	.	TRBV6-6
CSGSGYTF	TGCAGCGGGAGTGGCTACACCTTC	.	TRBJ1-2	once	TRBV29-1
CASSLVEGSSYNEQFF	TGTGCCAGCAGCTTAGTTGAGGGGAGCTCCTACAATGAGCAGTTCTTC	.	TRBJ2-1	.	TRBV7-6
CASSLVRLAGGPHEQYF	TGTGCCAGCAGCTTGGTAAGGCTAGCGGGAGGGCCCCACGAGCAGTACTTC	TRBD2	TRBJ2-7	.	TRBV5-4
CASSEWRGNQPQHF	TGTGCCAGCAGTGAATGGAGGGGCAATCAGCCCCAGCATTTT	.	TRBJ1-5	.	TRBV6-1
CASSLDSGLSSYNEQFF	TGTGCCAGCAGCTTAGATTCGGGACTGAGCTCCTACAATGAGCAGTTCTTC	.	TRBJ2-1	.	TRBV11-3
CASSHDRGKQPQHF	TGTGCCAGCTCTCACGACAGGGGGAAACAGCCCCAGCATTTT	TRBD1	TRBJ1-5	few	TRBV18
CASSSGPGEQFF	TGTGCCAGCAGCTCGGGACCGGGTGAGCAGTTCTTC	.	TRBJ2-1	.	TRBV11-2
CASSFNHRKETQYF	TGTGCCAGCAGCTTTAATCACAGGAAAGAGACCCAGTACTTC	.	TRBJ2-5	.	TRBV7-4
CASSYSSSNYGYTF	TGTGCCAGCAGTTACTCGTCCTCCAACTATGGCTACACCTTC	.	TRBJ1-2	.	TRBV6-5
CASSYITFTGELFF	TGTGCCAGCAGTTACATCACCTTCACCGGGGAGCTGTTTTTT	.	TRBJ2-2	.	TRBV28